This record concerns one TCR beta chain sequence. Antigen: not known. Trimming pared 7 bases from V and 4 bases from J, leaving 10 bases between. The CDR3 length is 12 residues. Germline values: CDR1 LNHNV, CDR2 YYDKDF (reference sequence). From the 5' RACE reads, TCRdb called clonotypes with MiXCR, one entry per CDR3 protein. The table has some 48,000 distinct CDR3 sequences, 27% seen once. This sample is drawn from a study of T-cell memory formation after mild COVID-19. Overall study: TCR clusters showed largely donor specificity.

General study results and limits: CD8+ contracting clones occupied EMRA, while CD4+ ones occupied mainly CM and EM.

The rearrangement joins TRBV15 to TRBJ1-1; D is uncertain. The sequence derives from a man younger than 35 who had mild COVID-19 (a few samples of this study predate the infection). Cell type and time point are not known. Sequenced material: PBMCs or a T cell subset sorted from them (not recorded which). The CDR3: CATTGVLTEAFF. CDR3 sequence (DNA): TGTGCCACCACCGGGGTTCTCACTGAAGCTTTCTTT.